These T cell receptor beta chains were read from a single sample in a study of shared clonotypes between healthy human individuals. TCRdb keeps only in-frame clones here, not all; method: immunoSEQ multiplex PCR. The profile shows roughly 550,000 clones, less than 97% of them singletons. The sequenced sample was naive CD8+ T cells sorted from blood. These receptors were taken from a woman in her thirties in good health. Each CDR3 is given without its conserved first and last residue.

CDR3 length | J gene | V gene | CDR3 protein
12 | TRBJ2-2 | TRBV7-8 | ASSLRTATGELF
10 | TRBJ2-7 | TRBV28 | ASGTGDYEQY
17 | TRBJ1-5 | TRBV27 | ASSLRAGDIPSSNQPQH
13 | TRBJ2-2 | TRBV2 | ASSDYGSNTGELF
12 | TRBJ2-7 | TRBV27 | ASSPWTHLGEQY
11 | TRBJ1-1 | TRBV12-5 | ASGSGGGAEAF
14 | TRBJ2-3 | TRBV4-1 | ASSQDRAQGGDTQY
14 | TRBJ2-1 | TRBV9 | ASSEWTGSSYNEQF
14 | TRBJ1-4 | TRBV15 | ATSRDLRGLGEKLF
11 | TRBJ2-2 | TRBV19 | ASSISGTGELF
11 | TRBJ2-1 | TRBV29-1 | SVVGAGRNEQF
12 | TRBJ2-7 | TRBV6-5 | ASSPFTFSYEQY
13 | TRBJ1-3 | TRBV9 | ASSVSPGVGNTIY
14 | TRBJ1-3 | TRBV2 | ASSENRGISGNTIY
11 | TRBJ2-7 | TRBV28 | ASRGGFSYEQY
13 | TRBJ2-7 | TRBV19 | ASSMLQGRGYEQY
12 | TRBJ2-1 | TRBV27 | ASSAGTSGKKQF
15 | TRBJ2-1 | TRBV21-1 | ASSKTCSGRVYNEQF
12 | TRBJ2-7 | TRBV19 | ASSTGRGEYEQY
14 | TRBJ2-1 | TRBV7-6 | ASSTTIRQGWDEQF
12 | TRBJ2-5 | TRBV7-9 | ASSPTGSQETQY
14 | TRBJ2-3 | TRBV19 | ASSSRMGQDTDTQY
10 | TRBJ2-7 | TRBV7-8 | ASSLVGYEQY
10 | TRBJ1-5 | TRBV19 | ASGDSLRPQH
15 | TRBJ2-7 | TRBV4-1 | ASSQDFGGTSGYEQY
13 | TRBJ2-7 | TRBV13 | ASSFRQGGAYEQY
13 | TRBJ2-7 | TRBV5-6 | ASSLALRTSPEQY
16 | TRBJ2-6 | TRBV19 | ASSNRDRAKSGANVLT
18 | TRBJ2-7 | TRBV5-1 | ASSPGQGHTLPGLHYEQY
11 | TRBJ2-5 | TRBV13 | ASSNNRGKTQY
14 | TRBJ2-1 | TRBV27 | ASSLAGLSSYNEQF
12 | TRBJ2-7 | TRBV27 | ASSLSMSSYEQY
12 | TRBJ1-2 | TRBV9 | ASSVGQGRDGYT
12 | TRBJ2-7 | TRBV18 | ASSPGTSYSEQY
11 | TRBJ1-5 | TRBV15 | ATSGVSQQPQH
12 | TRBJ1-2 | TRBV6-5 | ASSYSGQGNGYT
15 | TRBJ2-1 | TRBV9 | AWDGTGKGSSYNEQF
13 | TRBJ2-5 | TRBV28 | ASSARTGIQETQY